The TCR beta chain described here comes from a study of control samples from healthy donors and cancer patients. Method: immunoSEQ multiplex PCR; TCRdb's copy keeps in-frame clones and lacks some. Counted here are 85,000 to 100,000 clones, approximately 93% occurring once; the ten biggest clones make up approximately 7.9%. The CDR3 extends over 14 amino acids. The V and J ends lost 1 base and 8 bases respectively, with 13 bases between them. Germline assignment: CDR1 SGHRS and CDR2 YFSETQ. The chain uses TRBV5-1 and TRBJ2-4, with D tentatively TRBD2 (5 bases). The sequenced sample consisted of blood. The sequence derives from a man younger than 35 in good health. CDR3 loop: CASSLSGEVDIQYF. The CDR3 DNA follows: TGCGCCAGCAGCTTGAGCGGAGAGGTGGACATTCAGTACTTC.